The 15 T cell receptor beta chains below were found in one sample sequenced in a study of blood T cells in healthy people across ages. PCR was performed a second time for about 7 to 11 cycles using a sample-barcoded 5' primer and a J-beta primer mix. Using its own MiXCR run on the 5' RACE reads, TCRdb lists one record per CDR3 protein. The data contain roughly 1,000,000 distinct CDR3 sequences, around 25% of them seen just once; the ten biggest clones take up around 0.75%. These data were also filed under a second study, of T cells of mothers and their children.

Sequencing was carried out using blood. The receptor set was obtained from a girl aged 2-10 years in good health.

This clonotype was counted between two and nine times. The rearrangement joins TRBV20-1 to TRBJ2-7, with no clear D. CDR3 length equals 14 residues. Germline V gives CDR1 DFQATT, CDR2 SNEGSKA (reference sequence). Trimming stripped 6 bases from V and 2 bases from J, with 17 bases between. The CDR3 DNA is TGCAGTGCCAAGCACCCCGGGCAAACCTACGAGCAGTACTTC. This gives the protein CSAKHPGQTYEQYF.

This clonotype was seen ten or more times. The chain combines TRBV20-1 with TRBJ1-6; D call uncertain. This CDR3 has 16 residues. Trimming shortened V by 0 bases and J by 9 bases, and 18 bases separated the two germline ends. Germline CDR1 and CDR2: DFQATT and SNEGSKA (reference sequence). CDR3 coding DNA: TGCAGTGCTAGAGAGGTTCGGGAGGGATTGACTTCACCCCTCCACTTT. As protein: CSAREVREGLTSPLHF.

This clonotype was recorded a few times. As DNA, the CDR3 is TGTGCCAGCAGCTCTACAGGGGCAAACACTGAAGCTTTCTTT. This codes for CASSSTGANTEAFF. V and J are TRBV7-9 and TRBJ1-1, with 7 bases aligning to TRBD1. This CDR3 is built from 14 residues. Germline loops: CDR1 SEHNR, CDR2 FQNEAQ (reference sequence). V shed 4 bases, J shed 2 bases, and the junction held 4 bases outside the gene matches. The variable domain in full, completed from reference TRBV7-9 and TRBJ1-1, reads DTGVSQNPRHKITKRGQNVTFRCDPISEHNRLYWYRQTLGQGPEFLTYFQNEAQLEKSRLLSDRFSAERPKGSFSTLEIQRTEQGDSAMYLCASSSTGANTEAFFGQGTRLTVV.

This clonotype was counted a few times. The chain combines TRBV7-2 with TRBJ2-7, with D unresolved. This CDR3 region has 15 residues. V lost 7 bases to trimming and J lost 0 bases, with 16 bases between them. Germline V CDR1 and CDR2: SGHTA, FQGNSA. The CDR3 nucleotides read TGTGCCAGCACGGAAGCGTTTGGAAGCTCCTACGAGCAGTACTTC. It is translated as CASTEAFGSSYEQYF. The variable domain in full, with the rest retrieved from reference TRBV7-2 and TRBJ2-7, is GAGVSQSPSNKVTEKGKDVELRCDPISGHTALYWYRQSLGQGLEFLIYFQGNSAPDKSGLPSDRFSAERTGGSVSTLTIQRTQQEDSAVYLCASTEAFGSSYEQYFGPGTRLTVT.

Concerning this clonotype itself: No conserved phenylalanine or tryptophan is present at the end of the CDR3, so a read error is the likely explanation. V usage is TRBV2 and J usage is TRBJ1-5, with a weak D call TRBD1 (5 bases). CDR1 is SNHLY, CDR2 FYNNEI, per germline. This CDR3 has 15 amino acids. Trimming stripped 6 bases from V and 4 bases from J, with 16 bases between. Here the CDR3 reads CASRELSGKNQPQHV. The CDR3 nucleotides are TGTGCCAGCAGAGAACTTTCAGGGAAGAATCAGCCCCAGCATGTT.

This clonotype was picked up many times. The chain uses TRBV20-1 and TRBJ2-7; 8 positions agree with TRBD2. V trimming: 2 bases; J trimming: 4 bases; junction bases outside the gene matches: 4. Germline V gene lookup returns CDR1 DFQATT and CDR2 SNEGSKA (reference sequence). This CDR3 contains 13 residues. The CDR3 DNA follows: TGCAGTGCTAGATTAGCGGGAATTTACGAGCAGTACTTC. Its translation: CSARLAGIYEQYF.

This clonotype came up once. This chain joins TRBV27 and TRBJ1-5; D is unresolved. The CDR3 contains 15 residues. The germline V and J ends were trimmed by 0 bases and 5 bases, with 11 bases remaining between them. Looked up from germline, CDR1 is MNHEY and CDR2 is SMNVEV (reference sequence). In nucleotides, the CDR3 is TGTGCCAGCAGTTTATCGGCCGGACGAGATCAGCCCCAGCATTTT. It specifies CASSLSAGRDQPQHF.

A few counts support this clonotype. The rearrangement joins TRBV24-1 to TRBJ2-7; 8 bases map to TRBD2. The junction had 12 bases not matched to a gene; V was cut back by 4 bases and J by 2 bases. The germline V gene encodes CDR1 KGHDR and CDR2 SFDVKD. The CDR3 contains 17 residues. CDR3 protein: CATSDSPGGVSTYEQYF. The CDR3 DNA is TGTGCCACCAGTGACTCTCCGGGAGGGGTAAGCACCTACGAGCAGTACTTC.

This clonotype turned up a few times. In DNA form, the CDR3 reads TGTGCCAGCAGCTTGGACCGCGTGGGCTCCAGCTCCTACGAGCAGTACTTC. It codes for CASSLDRVGSSSYEQYF. This sequence joins TRBV5-6 and TRBJ2-7, with D unresolved. Germline-derived CDR1 and CDR2 are SGHDT and YYEEEE. The CDR3 is 17 amino acids. Trimming cost V 0 bases and J 0 bases, with 16 bases left between them.

This clonotype was observed a single time. The chain's CDR3 is CASSQAENAASYEQYF. CDR3 coding DNA: TGTGCCAGCAGCCAAGCGGAGAATGCCGCCTCCTACGAGCAGTACTTC. V and J are TRBV4-2 and TRBJ2-7, with D unresolved. The ends were cut back, 1 base at V and 0 bases at J, with 13 bases in the middle. The CDR3 runs 16 residues. The germline gives CDR1 LGHNA, CDR2 YNFKEQ.

The table lists this clonotype with a few counts. The chain couples TRBV7-2 to TRBJ1-6; no clear D gene. Looked up from germline, CDR1 is SGHTA and CDR2 is FQGNSA. The CDR3 has 14 residues. V lost 2 bases and J lost 5, with 7 bases in between. CDR3: CASSLRVDNSPLHF. The CDR3 DNA is TGTGCCAGCAGCTTAAGAGTTGATAATTCACCCCTCCACTTT.

This clonotype was detected only a few times. The V call is TRBV7-3, the J call TRBJ2-5, with D perhaps TRBD1 (5 bases). TRBJ2-1 matches the DNA end more closely, so the J call is doubtful. This CDR3 region has 16 residues. Germline loops: CDR1 SGHTA, CDR2 FQGTGA. CDR3 sequence (DNA): TGTGCCAGCAGCTTAAATGCAGGGCCCGACATCGGTGAGCAGTTCTTC. Translating it yields CASSLNAGPDIGEQFF.

This clonotype was detected only a few times. The chain couples TRBV11-1 to TRBJ2-5, with no clear D. The J call may be in error: the DNA end matches TRBJ2-1 better. This CDR3 comprises 14 residues. Germline CDR1 SGHAT, CDR2 FQDESV (reference sequence). The CDR3 loop is CASSLWPTGNEQFF. The CDR3 DNA sequence: TGTGCCAGCAGCTTATGGCCTACGGGCAATGAGCAGTTCTTC.

The sample holds a few counts of this clonotype. This chain uses TRBV7-9 with TRBJ2-5; weak D call: TRBD2 (6 bases). CDR3 length: 14 amino acids. In germline, CDR1 is SEHNR, CDR2 FQNEAQ (reference sequence). V was trimmed by 3 bases and J by 1 base, leaving 9 bases between them. CDR3: CASSFAGSQETQYF. The CDR3 DNA follows: TGTGCCAGCAGCTTTGCGGGAAGCCAAGAGACCCAGTACTTC.

In its sample, this clonotype was seen a few times. The V and J genes are TRBV20-1 and TRBJ1-3; tentative D call: TRBD1 (6 bases). CDR1 is DFQATT and CDR2 is SNEGSKA in the germline V gene (reference sequence). Trimming left V 0 bases short and J 2 bases short, with 8 bases between. This CDR3 is 14 amino acids long. The CDR3 sequence is CSARDRDTGNTIYF. The CDR3 region has the DNA TGCAGTGCTAGAGATCGGGACACTGGAAACACCATATATTTT.